This T cell receptor (beta chain) derives from a study of cytotoxic CD8 clonotypes in ibrutinib-treated CLL. Study-level background: By median roughly 74 months, about 12 had progressed and about 14 stayed remitted; responses had been 2 complete and roughly 25 partial. Specimens for response were gathered following a median approximately 11 months of therapy, spanning 6 to 36.

The CDR3 totals 13 residues. Germline CDR1 is SGHTA and CDR2 is FQGNSA. With 5 bases removed from V and 4 bases from J, the gap between germline ends came to 9 bases. Sequencing was performed with immunoSEQ multiplex PCR; in TCRdb, only in-frame clones are kept and a portion is missing. The data show almost 250,000 clones, roughly 70% seen once. Sample: PBMCs, taken after 24 months of ibrutinib treatment. The chain uses TRBV7-2 and TRBJ1-5; D ambiguous. This clonotype originated in a human donor with chronic lymphocytic leukemia. CDR3 loop: CASSTWKNQPQHF. The CDR3, as DNA: TGTGCCAGCAGCACCTGGAAGAATCAGCCCCAGCATTTT.